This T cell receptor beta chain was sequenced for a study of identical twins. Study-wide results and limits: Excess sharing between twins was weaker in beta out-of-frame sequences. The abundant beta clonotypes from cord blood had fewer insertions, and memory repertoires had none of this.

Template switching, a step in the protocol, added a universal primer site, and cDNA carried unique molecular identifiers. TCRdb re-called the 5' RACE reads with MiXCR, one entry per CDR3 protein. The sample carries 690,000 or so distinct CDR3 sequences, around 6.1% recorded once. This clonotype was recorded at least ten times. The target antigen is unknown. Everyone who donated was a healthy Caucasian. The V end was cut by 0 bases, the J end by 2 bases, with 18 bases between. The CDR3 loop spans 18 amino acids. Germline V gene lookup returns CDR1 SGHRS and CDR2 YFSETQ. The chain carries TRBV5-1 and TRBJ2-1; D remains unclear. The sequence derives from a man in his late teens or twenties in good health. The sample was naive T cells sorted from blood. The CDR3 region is CASSLAGFGAKAYNEQFF. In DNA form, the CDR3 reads TGCGCCAGCAGCTTGGCCGGATTTGGCGCGAAAGCCTACAATGAGCAGTTCTTC.